This T cell receptor (beta chain) was identified in a study of cytomegalovirus exposure and HLA in healthy donors (dated by TCRdb to 2017 to 2019). Notes on the research overall: An earlier analysis of some 600 of the donors reported around 280 Gb of sequence data and approximately 120 million unique TCR beta sequences obtained from roughly 180 million T cells. Approximately 300 gigabases of sequencing data and around 90 million unique TCR sequences made up an early release that covered 500 to 700 HLA-typed donors. Among the roughly 430 genotyped donors, about 85% belonged to the genetic ancestry cluster associated with self-reported Caucasian donors. The study aimed to test whether signatures of past pathogen exposure could be identified by cataloging public T cell receptors. The T cell repertoires of some 700 subjects were profiled by immunosequencing and related to cytomegalovirus serostatus. Besides the first cohort of roughly 640 subjects, a separate validation cohort made up of 120 different subjects was used. To predict cytomegalovirus infection status, the study brought together high-throughput TCR immunosequencing, statistical association of individual TCRs with disease status, and machine learning. A later analysis re-analyzed previously published TCR beta repertoires from approximately 700 donors and added high-resolution HLA genotyping to study TCR occurrence patterns. In the later analysis, no new phenotypic data were used to find candidate immune exposures; instead, reliance was placed on TCR beta sequences and their occurrence across donors. An earlier analysis of several hundred of the donors applied high-throughput TCR beta sequencing to assess whether each TCR beta V gene segment acted as functional or pseudogenic. Donor age, sex, ethnicity and CMV serostatus were compiled together with the repertoire data. In a later genetic analysis, genome-wide SNP genotypes for about 55% of the roughly 670 donors were used, and that subset was treated as a discovery cohort. Every repertoire in the discovery cohort had been generated on one and the same sequencing platform. HLA typing covered class I and class II loci at four-digit resolution. The number of donors typed differed by locus, with roughly 620-630 for A, B, C, DRB1 and DQB1, 522 for DQA1, 600 to 610 for DPA1, and around 460 for DPB1. About five DR-DQ haplotypes were handled as single units for association and clustering, since linkage in the cohort was strong. Across approximately 420 genotyped donors of the cohort, an average of roughly 200,000 unique TCR beta nucleotide sequences per donor were sequenced, and around 20% of those sequences were non-productive.

Comment on this clone: The target of this receptor is not known. No much larger clone is present one base from it, and per-base qualities are unavailable.

Reading from cysteine to phenylalanine, the CDR3 counts 18 amino acids. Of all the DNA, just the CDR3 is kept, 54 bases in frame from base 1. Library construction relied on the immunoSEQ multiplex PCR assay. The multiplex PCR relied on a mix of 60 forward primers for TCR Vbeta segments and 13 reverse primers for TCR Jbeta segments. The CDR3 region of rearranged TCR beta genes was amplified from genomic DNA by a multiplex PCR assay. On the Illumina HiSeq System, the amplified TCR beta libraries were sequenced as 87-base-pair reads. For the original study's pipeline: Across the 600 to 700 repertoires, a later analysis counted some 80 million unique TCR beta chains, approximately 10 million of which were shared by at least two donors. A nearest-neighbor algorithm error-corrected the raw reads and collapsed the reads into unique sequences, merging closely related sequences to remove PCR and sequencing errors. To assign V, D and J gene segments, CDR3 sequences were aligned to IMGT reference sequences. Each retained sequence needed at least a six-nucleotide match to both a V gene segment and a J gene segment. A rearrangement counted as productive if the CDR3 had no stop codons and remained in frame with V and J, and every other rearrangement counted as non-productive. CDR3 was defined by IMGT convention, running from the second conserved V-encoded cysteine to the conserved J-encoded phenylalanine. The earlier analysis of some 540 of the donors excluded any sequence lacking an unambiguous match to a single V gene segment. An earlier analysis of 587 of the donors called V segments functional above 56.7% productive rearrangements and segregating when the between-donor standard deviation exceeded 5%. To diagnose cytomegalovirus status from the catalog of TCR beta chain sequences, a statistical classification framework was built. A later analysis assigned V and J genes by comparing TCR nucleotide sequences with IMGT/GENE-DB human TR gene sequences. Using the TCRdist pipeline, a later analysis assigned CDR3 sequences along with most-parsimonious VDJ recombination scenarios. A later analysis defined each TCR beta chain by its CDR3 amino acid sequence plus V-gene family, and excluded reads lacking a unique V-gene family. A later analysis removed several hundred highly shared, low-generation-probability nucleotide sequences to deal with suspected cross-contamination and a sequencing artifact. In a later analysis, a clonal expansion index for each public chain was calculated from normalized within-repertoire ranks of inferred template counts. Generation probabilities in a later analysis came from a VDJ recombination model fitted to out-of-frame rearrangements, and those results were checked against IGoR. In a later analysis, hypergeometric tests were used to score TCR-TCR, TCR-HLA and TCR-CMV co-occurrence, with a repertoire-size bias correction applied to TCR pairs. False discovery rates were estimated in a later analysis by permuting HLA or CMV assignments 20 times. In a later analysis, co-occurring TCRs were grouped using DBSCAN, and TCRdist sequence similarity was added for clustering within HLA-allele-positive subsets. For co-occurrence clustering, repertoires with fewer than 30,000 or more than 120,000 public chains were excluded, along with about five repertoires with anomalous nucleotide sharing. TCRdb provides this immuneACCESS table in a form limited to in-frame rearrangements. Some clones are lacking; in checked studies, under half of them reflect an unresolved V gene, and why the rest are absent is not known. Clonal size and the V and J genes are those of that table, whereas D and trimming came from the DNA. This sample gives more than 120,000 clones in total; around 75% of them show up just once. The ten largest account for less than 3.5% of the sample.

The investigation overall reported the following: Because counts were too low, roughly 16 rarely observed V segments, including chromosome 9 orphons, were left out of the earlier analysis of several hundred of the donors. The cohort was sequenced for TCR beta chains only, and without alpha or paired-chain data the features that could be detected were limited. In vitro tests confirmed that a few of the cytomegalovirus-associated TCR beta chains recognize cytomegalovirus antigens. In an earlier analysis of approximately 590 of the donors, most TCR beta V segments appeared in productive rearrangements about 87% or about 30% of the time, broadly matching IMGT annotations. According to a later analysis, parvovirus B19, influenza, CMV and Epstein-Barr virus appeared linked to several top co-occurrence clusters. A later analysis found that HLA-associated TCR beta chains were more clonally expanded and had lower generation probabilities than equally common non-associated chains. Some IMGT-functional V segments, including TRBV6-2 and TRBV6-3, could not be told apart with the 87-base-pair reads, so those segments were excluded. When HLA alleles, especially DR and DQ, strongly co-occurred, TCR associations were difficult to assign to individual alleles. Linkage disequilibrium might explain the correlated functional status among segregating V segments, but an unknown experimental factor could not be excluded. Because some donors lacked HLA typing at each locus, the association tests relied only on the typed subset. In a later analysis, TCR association rates were found to vary across HLA loci, with the most associated TCRs seen for DRB1 alleles and the fewest for HLA-C alleles. CMV serostatus was the only immune exposure information available for the cohort. Specific HLA alleles were associated with roughly 17,000 TCR beta sequences at a false discovery rate of 0.05 in a later analysis. Most CMV-associated TCR beta chains appeared to be HLA-restricted in a later analysis, and the HLA associations seemed to be driven largely by CMV exposure. Roughly uniform sequencing depth across donors was assumed in presence/absence analyses, although this assumption may not hold. According to a later genetic analysis, donors in an Asian-associated ancestry cluster had fewer N-insertions in productive TCRs than the approximately 710-donor mean. According to the authors, the approach could potentially be generalized to other disease states and immunological phenotypes. A later genetic analysis associated a missense DCLRE1C variant with V-gene and J-gene trimming of TCR beta chains, and an independent cohort replicated the association. Across donors, most TCR sequences were observed very rarely, whereas some public TCRs were present in many individuals. A further reported finding was that TCR beta sequences accurately predicted the HLA-A and HLA-B alleles for most subjects in the first cohort. The classifier was reported to diagnose cytomegalovirus status with high specificity and sensitivity in both the original and validation cohorts. A group of highly shared sequence variants was considered likely to be a technical artifact of the sequencing pipeline. The study gave a list of 150 to 200 TCR beta chains associated with cytomegalovirus.

The cohort was made up of hundreds of healthy bone marrow donors. All cohort members were sampled while nominally healthy, although unrecorded immune exposures were likely present. The donor was CMV seronegative and was included in the group of hundreds of seronegative cohort members. Each donor provided a peripheral blood sample, and peripheral blood mononuclear cells were used for TCR beta sequencing. Genomic DNA was extracted from the blood cell samples with the Qiagen DNeasy Blood Extraction Kit. The clonotype originates from a woman in her thirties in good health and CMV-seronegative. Sequenced input: PBMCs. The chain employs TRBV21-1 and TRBJ2-7; the table names TRBD1, a call not compared with the DNA. TRBV21-1 has pseudogene status. The DNA sequence follows: TGTGCCAGCAGCCCTAGGACAGGGGGCCCAGATTTTTCCTACGAGCAGTACTTC. This gives the protein CASSPRTGGPDFSYEQYF.